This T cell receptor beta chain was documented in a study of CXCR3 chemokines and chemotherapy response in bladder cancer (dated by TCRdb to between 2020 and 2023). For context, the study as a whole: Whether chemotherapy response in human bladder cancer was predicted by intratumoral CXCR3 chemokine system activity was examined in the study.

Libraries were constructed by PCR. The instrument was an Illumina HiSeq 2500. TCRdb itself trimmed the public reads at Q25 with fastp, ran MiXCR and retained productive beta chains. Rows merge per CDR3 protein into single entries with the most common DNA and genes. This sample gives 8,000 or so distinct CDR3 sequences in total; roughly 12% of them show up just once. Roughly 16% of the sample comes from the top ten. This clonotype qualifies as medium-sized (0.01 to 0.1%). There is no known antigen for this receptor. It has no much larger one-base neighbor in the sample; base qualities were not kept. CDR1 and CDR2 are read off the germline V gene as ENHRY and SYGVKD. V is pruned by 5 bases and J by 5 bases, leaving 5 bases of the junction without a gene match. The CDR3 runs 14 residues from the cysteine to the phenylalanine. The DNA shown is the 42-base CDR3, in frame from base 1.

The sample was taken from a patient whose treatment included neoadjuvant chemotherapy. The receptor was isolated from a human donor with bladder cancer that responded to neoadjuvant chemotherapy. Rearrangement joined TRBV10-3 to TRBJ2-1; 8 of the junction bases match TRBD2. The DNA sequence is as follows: TGTGCCATCAGTCCTCGGCGGGGGGACAATGAGCAGTTCTTC. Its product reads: CAISPRRGDNEQFF.